One sample yielded the 9 T cell receptor beta chains listed below, sequenced in a study of HIV-infected patients and healthy controls. Reverse transcription used around 500 ng RNA and constant-region primers for alpha and beta. Separate chain-specific third strand synthesis with multiplexing indices produced the alpha and beta libraries. In TCRdb, the 5' RACE reads were re-called with MiXCR into one record per CDR3 protein. The sample holds roughly 10,000 distinct CDR3 sequences, approximately 7.9% seen once. No cell fractionation was done, so the repertoire covers all unsorted peripheral blood T cells. This sample comprised blood, obtained before antiretroviral therapy. The receptors were sampled from an adult with HIV infection. The donor label of this sample is uncertain.

There are many counts of this clonotype. This chain connects TRBV6-1 to TRBJ2-7; D remains ambiguous. The CDR3 loop spans 13 amino acids. CDR1 is MNHNS, CDR2 SASEGT, per germline. V was clipped by 1 base and J by 7 bases, with 11 bases between them. The CDR3 nucleotides read TGTGCCAGCAGTGAAGTGGGGATGAGGGAGCAGTACTTC. Translated, it gives CASSEVGMREQYF.

This clonotype was detected ten times or more. The chain carries TRBV6-4 and TRBJ2-3, with 8 bases identical to TRBD2. Per the germline V gene, CDR1 is MRHNA and CDR2 is SNTAGT. This CDR3 is built from 14 residues. V lost 5 bases and J lost 3; bases outside the gene matches: 4. CDR3 amino acids: CASSPRGATDTQYF. For the CDR3, the DNA is TGTGCCAGCAGTCCGCGGGGGGCGACAGATACGCAGTATTTT.

In its sample, this clonotype ranks as medium-sized. CDR3 amino acids: CASPGQSNMNTEAFF. The CDR3 coding sequence is TGTGCCAGCCCGGGACAGTCAAACATGAACACTGAAGCTTTCTTT. The chain is built from TRBV2 and TRBJ1-1, with 7 bases that match TRBD1. Unmatched junction bases numbered 9, after V lost 8 bases and J lost 0 bases. From germline, CDR1 is SNHLY and CDR2 FYNNEI. This CDR3 comprises 15 residues.

This clonotype has only a few counts. The CDR3 DNA sequence: TGTGCCTGGAGTCTCGGAGGACCGGGAGAGCAGTACTTC. This encodes CAWSLGGPGEQYF. V usage is TRBV30 and J usage is TRBJ2-7, with D perhaps matching TRBD2 (5 bases). CDR1 and CDR2 (germline): GTSNPN, SVGIG (reference sequence). This CDR3 contains 13 residues. Trimming cost V 2 bases and J 7 bases, with 15 bases left between them.

This clonotype came up many times. The V call is TRBV29-1, the J call TRBJ2-5, with 11 bases that match TRBD2. The CDR3 runs to 14 residues. The junction had 3 bases not matched to a gene; V was cut back by 2 bases and J by 4 bases. Per germline, CDR1 SQVTM and CDR2 ANQGSEA. CDR3 bases: TGCAGCGTTGAATCTAGCGGGAGGCCAGAGACCCAGTACTTC. Its protein is CSVESSGRPETQYF.

This clonotype was detected many times. The chain couples TRBV5-1 to TRBJ1-2; weak D call: TRBD1 (5 bases). The germline gives CDR1 SGHRS, CDR2 YFSETQ. V lost 6 bases, J lost 2 bases, and 17 bases lay in between. The CDR3 is made up of 15 amino acids. The CDR3 reads CASILLPGGNYGYTF. In DNA form, the CDR3 reads TGCGCCAGCATCCTCCTTCCCGGGGGAAACTATGGCTACACCTTC.

This clonotype was seen repeatedly, ten times or more. V gene TRBV6-2 or TRBV6-3 combines with J gene TRBJ1-5, with D maybe TRBD1 (6 bases). Germline CDR1 MNHEY, CDR2 SVGEGT. The V end lost 6 bases, the J end lost 6 bases, and 21 bases lay between the germline ends. This CDR3 spans 16 amino acids. The DNA for the CDR3 is TGTGCCAGCAGACCGGATACAGGGCCTGGTGTTCAGCCCCAGCATTTT. Protein: CASRPDTGPGVQPQHF.

This clonotype is medium-sized within its sample. V is TRBV20-1 and J is TRBJ1-1; D possibly corresponds to TRBD1 (6 bases). The CDR3 totals 14 residues. Germline V CDR1 and CDR2: DFQATT, SNEGSKA (reference sequence). V was trimmed by 2 bases and J by 1 base, leaving 11 bases between them. CDR3 residues: CSARISTGNTEAFF. DNA of the CDR3: TGCAGTGCTAGAATCTCGACAGGGAACACTGAAGCTTTCTTT.

In this sample, this clonotype turned up a few times. The chain joins TRBV3-1 to TRBJ2-5; tentatively, D is TRBD2 (5 bases). The CDR3 spans 17 residues. CDR1 is LGHDT and CDR2 is YNNKEL in the germline V gene (reference sequence). Trimming took 4 bases from V and 2 from J, leaving 20 bases between them. The CDR3 sequence: CASSRGFLTAVQETQYF. The DNA of the CDR3 is TGTGCCAGCAGCCGAGGGTTTCTGACGGCCGTACAAGAGACCCAGTACTTC.